This T cell receptor beta chain was found in a study of naive and memory T cell subsets. V trimming: 3 bases; J trimming: 2 bases; junction bases outside the gene matches: 3. Germline V gene lookup returns CDR1 SNHLY and CDR2 FYNNEI. There are 14 residues in the CDR3. TCR cDNA received a 3' ligated oligonucleotide that carried a UMI. Cells were not sorted; total RNA input targeted about 1 to 1000 ng. Four PCR rounds used nested alpha and beta constant region primers plus the SP2 primer. For blood and skin samples, reverse transcription used TCR alpha and beta constant primers. One entry per CDR3 protein results from TCRdb running MiXCR on the 5' RACE reads. The sample has approximately 32,000 distinct CDR3 sequences, around 17% seen once.

The rearrangement links TRBV2 to TRBJ2-7, with TRBD1 matching 8 bases. The origin of this receptor is a female donor in good health. Written as DNA, the CDR3 is TGTGCCAGCAGTGAGGACAGGGCTCCCTACGAGCAGTACTTC. Translation: CASSEDRAPYEQYF.